The clone carrying this TCR beta chain showed up just once. Germline V gene sequence: CDR1 SGDLS, CDR2 YYNGEE. After removal of 5 bases from V and 7 bases from J, the junction contained 9 bases not matched to a gene. The length of the CDR3 is 14 residues. These data originate in a study of technical replicates of blood from several donors. Repertoires were generated with immunoSEQ multiplex PCR, while TCRdb's copy carries only in-frame clones and drops some. The repertoire holds more than 75,000 clones, with less than 95% as singletons. Sequenced sample: T cells isolated from PBMCs. This sequence joins TRBV9 and TRBJ2-3; 8 bases line up with TRBD1. The source is a human donor in good health. The CDR3 nucleotides are TGTGCCAGCAGTGAGCAGGGGGCATGGAATACGCAGTATTTT. It specifies CASSEQGAWNTQYF.